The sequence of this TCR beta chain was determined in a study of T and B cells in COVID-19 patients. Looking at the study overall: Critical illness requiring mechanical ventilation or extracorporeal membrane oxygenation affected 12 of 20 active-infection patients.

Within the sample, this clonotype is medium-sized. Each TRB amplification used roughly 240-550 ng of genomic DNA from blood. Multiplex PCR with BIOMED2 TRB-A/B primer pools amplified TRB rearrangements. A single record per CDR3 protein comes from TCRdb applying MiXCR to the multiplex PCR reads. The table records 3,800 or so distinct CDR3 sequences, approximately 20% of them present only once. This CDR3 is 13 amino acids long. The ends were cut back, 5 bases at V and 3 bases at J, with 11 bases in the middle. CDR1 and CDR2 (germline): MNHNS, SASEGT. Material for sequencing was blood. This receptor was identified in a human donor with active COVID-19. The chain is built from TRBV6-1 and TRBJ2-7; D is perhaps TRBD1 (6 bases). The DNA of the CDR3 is TGTGCCAGCAGTTCGGGACAAGGCTACGAGCAGTACTTC. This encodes CASSSGQGYEQYF.